This TCR beta chain was identified during a study of blood T cell dynamics during melanoma immunotherapy (dated by TCRdb to 2019 to 2021). Context from the whole study: The patients had metastatic melanoma and were given first-line pembrolizumab or nivolumab plus ipilimumab as standard of care in the United Kingdom. A training cohort was formed from consecutive patients, and a further independent group of patients from the same centre was pooled into an external validation set. To find early correlates of response, the study profiled the peripheral T cell receptor repertoires of patients with metastatic melanoma both before and after one cycle of checkpoint inhibitor therapy.

Taken with the paper, the label for time point translates to: pre-treatment baseline. Blood samples were taken before treatment (T0) and at week 3 (W3), following the first cycle of checkpoint blockade. Except for a couple of patients with rapid clinical progression, response was assessed 12 weeks after the first infusion by RECIST 1.1; disease control meant complete response, partial response or stable disease. Patients were excluded for prior systemic cancer treatment, concomitant immunosuppressant therapy or synchronous other active malignancies. Both bulk PBMC and plasma cell-free DNA were sequenced for TCR beta so that circulating cells and T cell turnover could be tracked. PBMC were isolated from blood with Lymphoprep and SepMate tubes, followed by red cell lysis. QIAamp DNA Blood Mini kits were used to extract DNA from both PBMC and sorted T cell subsets. Every bulk PBMC sample was loaded with the same fixed amount of roughly 360 ng of DNA. TCR beta CDR3 sequences were amplified from genomic DNA using the immunoSEQ TCRb Assay kit according to manufacturer instructions. The KAPA Library Quantification Kit for Illumina platforms was used to quantify the pooled libraries by qPCR. Sequencing of the pooled libraries was done on an Illumina NextSeq 500, with clustering at 0.6-1.1 pM. On the study's bioinformatics: The TCR data were analyzed using immunoSEQ ANALYZER and the R LymphoSeq package. A rearrangement efficiency score was calculated as productive divided by the sum of productive and non-productive CDR3 sequences. Clonality was measured with the Gini coefficient and diversity with the Renyi index at alpha=1, compared pairwise between timepoints within each patient. Clonal relatedness, based on an edit distance of 3, and repertoire similarity, based on the Bhattacharyya coefficient, were both computed in LymphoSeq. To classify response, a linear discriminant analysis based on week-3 changes in clonality and diversity was built using the R MASS and caret packages. The table comes from immuneACCESS by way of TCRdb, which keeps in-frame sequences with V and J called. Part of the clones is missing from these tables; in studies checked, under half for an unresolved V gene and the rest for unknown reasons. V and J calls and clone size come straight from that table; D and trimming were deduced from the DNA. A total of some 16,000 clones appear in this sample, more than 75% of them only once. The leading ten clones occupy approximately 4.2% of the sample.

Overall study results and their limits: Whether the T cell clones behind the repertoire changes were melanoma-specific or instead reflected general immune activation was something the study could not determine. The relatively small sample size was acknowledged as something that could potentially limit how far the results can be generalized. Unlike progressors, patients who went on to achieve disease control showed a bifurcated reorganization of the PBMC repertoire at W3, with either increased clonality or increased diversity.

The germline V gene (reference sequence) supplies CDR1 MNHEY and CDR2 SMNVEV. The cysteine opens and the phenylalanine closes a CDR3 of 15 amino acids. The read is trimmed to its CDR3 DNA, 45 bases read in frame from base 1. V is cut back by 5 bases and J by 9 bases, with 9 bases in the junction unmatched. Note on this clone: Its cognate antigen has yet to be identified. It has no much larger one-base neighbor in the sample; base qualities were not kept.

The source material was blood, sampled from a patient treated with checkpoint blockade. The source of this sequence is a human donor with melanoma. The chain employs TRBV27 and TRBJ2-1, and 11 junction bases match TRBD2. The sequenced DNA: TGTGCCAGCAGTCTTAGCGGGGGGGCATGGGTTGAGCAGTTCTTC. The encoded protein is CASSLSGGAWVEQFF.